This T cell receptor beta chain was documented in a study of HIV-infected patients and healthy controls (dated by TCRdb to the mid-2010s). Regarding the research as a whole: CD4 counts were modestly but significantly increased in about 85% of the 16 patients after three months of therapy, but they remained below normal ranges. The CD4:CD8 ratio rose slightly, whereas CD8 counts showed no consistent shift during early therapy. Viral load fell below detection in about 70% of the 16 patients by the second bleed and in all patients following a further year of therapy. Patients lacked overall T-cell lymphocytopenia, and total CDR3 counts per chain did not differ significantly from controls. The study asked whether deep sequencing of the TCR repertoire from small blood samples of HIV patients could detect immune perturbation and reconstitution. What the research found in general, with its limitations: The therapy captured by the treated samples lasted only three to four months, arguably too short a period to observe immune reconstitution given low adult thymic output. Unequal numbers of distinct sequences between patients and controls complicated comparisons, and size-matching overweighted rare events from HIV-infected data. During therapy, a significant decrease in frequency was seen for HIV-associated CDR3s, whereas no significant change was found for CMV-associated CDR3s, although most of them became more frequent. In the study, no determination of donor HLA types was made. The use of whole blood limited sequencing depth and precluded separation of the dynamics of distinct T-cell subpopulations. MAIT cell alpha-chain CDR3s were present at high frequency in healthy controls but severely depleted in HIV+ repertoires. In size-matched repertoire data, the apparent post-therapy recovery of the Gini index in HIV-infected patients was not replicated. Healthy control repertoires showed roughly threefold more distinct CDR3s and higher Shannon diversity than untreated HIV+ repertoires. Slight age and sex profile differences between the study cohorts did not explain the observed diversity differences. By Jaccard index and by the count of highly shared sequences, healthy controls shared more CDR3s between individuals than HIV+ patients did. HIV-infected repertoires had significantly higher mean Gini indices than controls, possibly reflecting oligoclonality. Alpha-beta chain pairing was not determined in the samples. Mean usage differed significantly between HIV-infected patients and controls for eight alpha and eight beta V genes. Only sixteen HIV-infected individuals were processed, which the authors considered a major limit on how widely the findings apply.

This clonotype was seen many times. Its antigen target is currently unknown. The record has no base qualities; no much larger clone is one base away. Follow-up blood from HIV-infected patients was collected roughly three months, about 14 weeks, after antiretroviral therapy began. Since whole blood was used without any cell fractionation, the repertoire reflected all peripheral T cells in unsorted form. For RNA extraction, 2.5 to 3 ml of peripheral blood was drawn into Tempus tubes. Patients were deemed ineligible for enrollment if they had febrile or AIDS-related illness, tumors, hepatitis B or C coinfection, immunomodulatory therapy, recent vaccination or treatment interruptions. Residual genomic DNA was removed with the TURBO-DNase kit and globin mRNA was depleted with GLOBINclear. 500 ng RNA was reverse transcribed with SuperScript III using primers against the alpha and beta constant regions. Separate libraries for the alpha and beta chains were generated through chain-specific third strand synthesis that incorporated multiplexing indices. In the protocol, all rearrangements within a chain were amplified with a single primer pair so that primer bias was avoided, and molecular barcodes were added to each cDNA molecule. T4 RNA Ligase 1 joined purified cDNA to a 5' RACE adapter that carried a random hexamer and the SP2 sequencing primer site. With slow temperature ramps used to favor optimal annealing, second strand synthesis was primed from the SP2 site with Phusion polymerase. Each molecule's 12-nucleotide barcode consisted of two random hexamer sequences, both added before amplification and joined together. P5 and P7 adapter elements plus a second index were added in a short first PCR, which was followed by an approximately 20-cycle amplification PCR with P5s and P7 primers. In total the libraries went through roughly 30 PCR cycles, after which the libraries were quantified on a Qubit, sized on a Bioanalyzer, and diluted to around 4 nM. Sequencing of the normalized libraries was performed on an Illumina MiSeq with 2 x 250 paired-end kits. Into 7.5 to 10 ul Tris-Cl, the reverse transcription reactions were eluted following cleanup on MinElute columns. Adapter ligations ran for over 20 hours at 16 degrees C and were afterwards cleaned with AMPure XP beads at a 1:1 ratio. Turning to the authors' computational methods: A modified Decombinator processed the demultiplexed FASTQ files and output V, J, insert and barcode information. Sequences sharing a barcode but differing from the dominant sequence were discarded as errors, and barcodes clustered at Levenshtein distance 3 were counted to estimate original cDNA molecules. The R packages ineq, vegan, igraph and RCytoscape were used for downstream analyses, with IMGT nomenclature and CDR3 definitions applied. V gene usage was computed over distinct sequences, each TCR counted once to avoid skew from clonal expansion. Whenever two unique CDR3 amino acid sequences within a donor differed by a single Levenshtein edit, similarity networks linked them. Published HIV-specific CDR3s (around 83 alpha, about 730 beta) and CMV-specific CDR3s (more than 12 alpha, over 200 beta) were compiled and searched for in the repertoires. Lower sequence numbers were not the cause of the decreased diversity in patients, as random subsampling to size-matched repertoires showed. The raw public data were reprocessed by TCRdb itself: fastp quality trimming at Q25, MiXCR clonotype calling, in-frame beta chains only. Each entry merges the rows of one CDR3 protein and shows their most common DNA and genes. TCRdb's processing, not the authors' own work, is the source of the V and J calls. In this sample the table shows thousands of distinct CDR3 sequences, around 6.7% of which occur a single time. The ten largest clones represent about a sixth of the sample.

Taken from cysteine to phenylalanine, the CDR3 has 16 residues. Of all the DNA, just the CDR3 is kept, 48 bases in frame from base 1. CDR1 and CDR2 are drawn from the germline V gene: SGHDT, YYEEEE. V and J are truncated by 5 bases and 1 base respectively, leaving an intervening sequence of 16 bases. The TCR sequence derives from an adult with HIV infection. Rearrangement joined TRBV5-6 to TRBJ2-1; the best D guess is TRBD2, with 6 bases matching. The sample consisted of blood, taken during antiretroviral therapy. The CDR3 region has the sequence CASRQQRGRSYNEQFF. The base sequence is TGTGCCAGCAGACAACAACGGGGGAGGTCCTACAATGAGCAGTTCTTC.